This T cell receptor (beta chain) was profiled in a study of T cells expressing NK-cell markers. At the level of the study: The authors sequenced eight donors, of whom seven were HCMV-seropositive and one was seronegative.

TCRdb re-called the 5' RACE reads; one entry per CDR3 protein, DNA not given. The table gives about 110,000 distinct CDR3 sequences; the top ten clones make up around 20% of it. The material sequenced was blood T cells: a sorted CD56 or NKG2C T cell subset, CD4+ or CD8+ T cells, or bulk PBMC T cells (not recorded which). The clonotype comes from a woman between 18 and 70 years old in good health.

This CDR3 reads CASSSRLSSYNEQFF. This chain uses TRBV6-5 with TRBJ2-1. This CDR3 is built from 15 residues. The germline gives CDR1 MNHEY, CDR2 SVGAGI.